Described below is a single T cell receptor (beta chain) sequence and its context. Individual cDNA molecules were tagged with unique molecular identifiers. TCRdb called the 5' RACE reads again in MiXCR, with one record for every CDR3 protein. The sample includes around 64,000 distinct CDR3 sequences, roughly an eighth seen only once; the top ten take over 1.1%. This sample is drawn from a study of early T cells in non-severe SARS-CoV-2 infection. Germline V gene data show CDR1 as DFQATT and CDR2 as SNEGSKA (reference sequence). Trimming took 1 base from V and 0 from J, leaving 13 bases between them. The CDR3 covers 16 residues.

The TCR originated in an adult who was a healthcare worker with PCR-confirmed SARS-CoV-2 infection or an uninfected control (not recorded which). V is TRBV20-1 and J is TRBJ1-3; unclear D gene. Material: whole blood, obtained at baseline. The CDR3 DNA reads as TGCAGTGCTAGAGTTCCCTTACCCTACTCTGGAAACACCATATATTTT. This encodes CSARVPLPYSGNTIYF.